This T cell receptor beta chain was sequenced in a study of identical twins. With 6 bases clipped from V and 2 bases from J, the junction kept 9 bases outside the gene matches. CDR1 MNHNS and CDR2 SASEGT come from the germline V gene. The CDR3 contains 15 residues. Study results and limitations: Out-of-frame beta sequences exhibited a weaker degree of excess twin sharing.

Each CDR3 protein gets one entry after TCRdb re-called the 5' RACE reads with MiXCR. The table shows a few hundred thousand distinct CDR3 sequences, with around 24% occurring only once. A few counts support this clonotype. Its cognate antigen is unknown. The same sample was also used in a study of T cells expressing NK-cell markers. From that report: These clonotypes also led the CD3+CD56-NKG2C+ fraction in four donors.

The source is a woman under 30 in good health. The rearrangement links TRBV6-1 to TRBJ2-7; 8 positions agree with TRBD2. The sequencing input was CD4+ T cells sorted from blood. The CDR3 spells CASSNSGNGTYEQYF. CDR3 coding DNA: TGTGCCAGCAGCAATAGCGGGAATGGCACCTACGAGCAGTACTTC.